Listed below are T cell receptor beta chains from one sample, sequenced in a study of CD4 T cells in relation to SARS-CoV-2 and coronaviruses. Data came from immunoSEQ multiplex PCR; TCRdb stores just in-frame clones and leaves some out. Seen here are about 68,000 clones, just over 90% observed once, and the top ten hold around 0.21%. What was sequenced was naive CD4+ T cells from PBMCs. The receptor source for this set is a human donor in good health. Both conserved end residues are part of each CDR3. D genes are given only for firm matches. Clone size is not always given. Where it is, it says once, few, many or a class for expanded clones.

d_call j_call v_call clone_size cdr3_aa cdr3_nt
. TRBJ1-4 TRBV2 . CASSDRRSTNEKLFF TGTGCCAGCAGTGATCGGAGGTCAACTAATGAAAAACTGTTTTTT
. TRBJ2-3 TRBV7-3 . CASSHRDPSDTQYF TGTGCCAGCAGCCACCGGGACCCCTCGGATACGCAGTATTTT
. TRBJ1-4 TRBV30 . CAWSVPAGGEKLFF TGTGCCTGGAGTGTACCCGCAGGTGGTGAAAAACTGTTTTTT
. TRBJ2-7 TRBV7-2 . CASSFYYEQYF TGTGCCAGCAGCTTCTACTACGAGCAGTACTTC
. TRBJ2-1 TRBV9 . CASSARGTYNEQFF TGTGCCAGCAGCGCCCGTGGGACCTACAATGAGCAGTTCTTC
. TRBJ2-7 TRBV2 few CASSGGYEQYF TGTGCCAGCAGTGGGGGCTACGAGCAGTACTTC
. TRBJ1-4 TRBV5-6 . CASSWGNEKLFF TGTGCCAGCAGCTGGGGGAATGAAAAACTGTTTTTT
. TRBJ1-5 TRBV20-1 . CSASPQGFYQPQHF TGCAGTGCTAGTCCTCAGGGATTTTATCAGCCCCAGCATTTT
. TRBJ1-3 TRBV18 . CASSPGHPRSGNTIYF TGTGCCAGCTCACCGGGACACCCTCGCTCTGGAAACACCATATATTTT
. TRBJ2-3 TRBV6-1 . CASSEGSPQDTQYF TGTGCCAGCAGTGAAGGTTCTCCCCAGGATACGCAGTATTTT
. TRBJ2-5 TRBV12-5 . CASGASGTQETQYF TGTGCTAGTGGCGCATCCGGGACTCAAGAGACCCAGTACTTC
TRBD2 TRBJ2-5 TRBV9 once CASSPLTTSGSSETQYF TGTGCCAGCAGCCCATTAACGACTAGCGGGAGTTCAGAGACCCAGTACTTC
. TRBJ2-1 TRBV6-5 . CASSYSPLAEYNEQFF TGTGCCAGCAGTTACTCCCCCCTAGCCGAATACAATGAGCAGTTCTTC
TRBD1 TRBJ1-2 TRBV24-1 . CATSDTGTGHGYTF TGTGCCACCAGTGACACCGGGACAGGGCATGGCTACACCTTC
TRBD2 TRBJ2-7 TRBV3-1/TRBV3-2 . CASSQVSGSYEQYF TGTGCCAGCAGCCAAGTGAGCGGGAGCTACGAGCAGTACTTC
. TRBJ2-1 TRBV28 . CASKNSIDEQFF TGTGCCAGCAAGAACTCAATCGATGAGCAGTTCTTC